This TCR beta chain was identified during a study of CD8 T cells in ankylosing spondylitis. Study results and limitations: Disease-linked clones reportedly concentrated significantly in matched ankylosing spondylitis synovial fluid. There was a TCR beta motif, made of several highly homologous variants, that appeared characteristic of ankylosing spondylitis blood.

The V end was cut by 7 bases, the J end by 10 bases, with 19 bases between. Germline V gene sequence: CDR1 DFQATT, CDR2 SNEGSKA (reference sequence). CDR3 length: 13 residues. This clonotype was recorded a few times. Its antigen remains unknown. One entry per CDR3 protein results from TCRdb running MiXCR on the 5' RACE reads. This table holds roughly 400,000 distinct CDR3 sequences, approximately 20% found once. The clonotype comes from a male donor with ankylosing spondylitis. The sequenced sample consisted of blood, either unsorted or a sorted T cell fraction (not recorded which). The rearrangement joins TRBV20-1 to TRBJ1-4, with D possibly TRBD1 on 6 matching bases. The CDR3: CSVRGPPNGKLFF. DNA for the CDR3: TGCAGTGTCCGGGGGCCGCCGAACGGAAAACTGTTTTTT.